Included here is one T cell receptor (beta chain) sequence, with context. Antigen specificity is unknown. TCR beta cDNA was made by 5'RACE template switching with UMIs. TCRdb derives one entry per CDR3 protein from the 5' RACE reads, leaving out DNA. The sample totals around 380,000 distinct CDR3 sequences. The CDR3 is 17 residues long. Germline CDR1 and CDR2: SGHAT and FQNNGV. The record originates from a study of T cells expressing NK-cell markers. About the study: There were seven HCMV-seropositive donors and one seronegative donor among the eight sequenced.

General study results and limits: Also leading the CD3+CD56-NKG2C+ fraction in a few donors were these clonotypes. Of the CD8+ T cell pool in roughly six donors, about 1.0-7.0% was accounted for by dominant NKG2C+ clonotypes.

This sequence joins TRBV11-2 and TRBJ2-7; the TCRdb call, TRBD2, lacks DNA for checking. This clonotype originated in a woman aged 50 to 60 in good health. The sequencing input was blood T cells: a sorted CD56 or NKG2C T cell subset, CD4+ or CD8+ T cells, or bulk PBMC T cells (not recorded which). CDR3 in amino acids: CASSLDLLAGPSYEQYF.